The entry below describes one T cell receptor (beta chain). Authors' analysis steps: How many nucleated cells were present was estimated from reference gene primer amplification. Sequenced by immunoSEQ multiplex PCR; TCRdb stores in-frame clones only, minus some. From that table come the V and J calls and clone size; the DNA was used to work out D and trimming. The sample contains 65,000 to 90,000 clones, roughly 85% of which appear only once. The ends lost 5 bases at V and 3 bases at J; junction bases unmatched: 4. The CDR3 length is 15 residues. The V gene's germline CDR1 is SNHLY and CDR2 FYNNEI. The data are from a study of blood T cell repertoires in COVID-19. In the study overall: Sources were T cells, B-cell-depleted T cells, or PBMCs; the material itself was cDNA or gDNA.

What was sequenced was peripheral blood. This clonotype originated in a man aged 55 to 70 with active or convalescent COVID-19. This rearrangement joins TRBV2 to TRBJ2-1; 10 bases align to TRBD1. Written as DNA, the CDR3 is TGTGCCAGCAGTTCGGACAGGGGGATCTACAATGAGCAGTTCTTC. This translates into CASSSDRGIYNEQFF. Full variable domain (rest looked up from reference TRBV2 and TRBJ2-1): EPEVTQTPSHQVTQMGQEVILRCVPISNHLYFYWYRQILGQKVEFLVSFYNNEISEKSEIFDDQFSVERPDGSNFTLKIRSTKLEDSAMYFCASSSDRGIYNEQFFGPGTRLTVL.